This T cell receptor beta chain derives from a study of T cells after yellow fever vaccination. Researchers made TCR cDNA using 5'RACE template switching, and this step added a universal primer site and UMIs. Each CDR3 protein is one row after TCRdb ran MiXCR on the 5' RACE reads. The sample records fewer than 350,000 distinct CDR3 sequences, roughly 4% being singletons. This CDR3 has 13 residues. Germline V gives CDR1 MDHEN, CDR2 SYDVKM. Trimming pared 4 bases from V and 7 bases from J, leaving 11 bases between. This clonotype has a handful of counts. The V call is TRBV28, the J call TRBJ1-3; D is uncertain. The specimen comprised PBMCs, sampled on the day of the yellow fever booster vaccination. The receptor was derived from a man in his late teens or twenties who received the YFV17D yellow fever vaccine. The CDR3 reads CASSSLQRNTIYF. In nucleotides, the CDR3 is TGTGCCAGCAGTTCCCTACAGCGGAACACCATATATTTT.